The sequence of this T cell receptor beta chain was determined in a study of cytomegalovirus exposure and HLA in healthy donors. General study results and limits: Several top significant clusters appeared, in a later analysis, to be linked to common viral pathogens.

V dropped 6 bases and J dropped 0; count of bases not matched to a gene: 4. Germline CDR1 reads LNHDA; CDR2 reads SQIVND (reference sequence). The CDR3 is made up of 15 amino acids. This clone is a singleton in its sample. Its matching antigen is unknown. PCR was performed using 60 Vbeta and 13 Jbeta primers. Method: immunoSEQ multiplex PCR; TCRdb's copy keeps in-frame clones and lacks some. The table records 95,000 to 150,000 clones, approximately 67% of them present only once. This sequence joins TRBV19 and TRBJ2-2, with 7 bases that match TRBD1. The clonotype comes from a man younger than 35 in good health and CMV-seronegative. The material sequenced was PBMCs. The CDR3 DNA reads TGTGCCAGTAGGAAGGGGACAGCGAACACCGGGGAGCTGTTTTTT. It is translated as CASRKGTANTGELFF.